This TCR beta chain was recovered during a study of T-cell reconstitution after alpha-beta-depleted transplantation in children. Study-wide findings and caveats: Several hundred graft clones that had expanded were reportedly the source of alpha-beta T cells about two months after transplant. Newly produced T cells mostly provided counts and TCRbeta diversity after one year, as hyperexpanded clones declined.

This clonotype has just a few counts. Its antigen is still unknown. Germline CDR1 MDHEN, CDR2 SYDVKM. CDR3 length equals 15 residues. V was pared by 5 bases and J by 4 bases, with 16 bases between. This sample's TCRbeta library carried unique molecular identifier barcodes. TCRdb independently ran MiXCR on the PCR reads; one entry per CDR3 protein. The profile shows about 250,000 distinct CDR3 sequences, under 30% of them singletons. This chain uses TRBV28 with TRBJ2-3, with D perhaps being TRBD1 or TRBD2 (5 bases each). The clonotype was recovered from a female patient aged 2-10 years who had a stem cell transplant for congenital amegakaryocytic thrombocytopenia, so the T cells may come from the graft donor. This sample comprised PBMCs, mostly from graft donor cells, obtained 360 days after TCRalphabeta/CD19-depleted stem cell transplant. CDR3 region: CASSTGTSWADTQYF. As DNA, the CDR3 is TGTGCCAGCAGTACCGGGACGTCCTGGGCAGATACGCAGTATTTT.